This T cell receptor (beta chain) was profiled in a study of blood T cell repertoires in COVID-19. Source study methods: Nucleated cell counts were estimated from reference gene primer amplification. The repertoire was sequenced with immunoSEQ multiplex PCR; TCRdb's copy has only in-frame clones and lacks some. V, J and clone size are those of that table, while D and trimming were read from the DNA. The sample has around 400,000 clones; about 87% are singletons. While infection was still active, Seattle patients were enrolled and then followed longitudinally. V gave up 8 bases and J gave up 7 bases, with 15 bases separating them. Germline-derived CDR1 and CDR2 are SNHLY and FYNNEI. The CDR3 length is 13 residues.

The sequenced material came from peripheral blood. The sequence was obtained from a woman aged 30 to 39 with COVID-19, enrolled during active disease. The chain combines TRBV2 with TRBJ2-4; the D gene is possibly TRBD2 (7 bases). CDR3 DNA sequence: TGTGCCAGCGAGGGGGGGGGCCCCAACATTCAGTACTTC. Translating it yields CASEGGGPNIQYF.